The entry that follows covers one T cell receptor beta chain sequence. What this receptor recognizes is not known. The record has no base qualities; no much larger clone is one base away. The method was the immunoSEQ multiplex PCR assay. As for the original processing: A statistical classification framework was developed to diagnose cytomegalovirus status using the catalog of TCR beta chain sequences. Sourced from immuneACCESS, this table was stored by TCRdb with only in-frame sequences that have V and J called. A share of the clones is absent; for the studies checked, an unresolved V gene accounts for under half, and the remainder has no known explanation. That table supplies the V and J calls and clone size; D and trimming were determined from the DNA. For this sample there are approximately 260,000 clones; around 85% appear just once. Around 1.2% of the sample goes to the ten largest clones. The sample belongs to a study of cytomegalovirus exposure and HLA in healthy donors (dated by TCRdb to the late 2010s). Study-level background: The 500 to 800 repertoires of the first cohort and the roughly 120 validation repertoires were produced on the same platform, according to a later analysis. The study aimed to test whether signatures of past pathogen exposure could be identified by cataloging public T cell receptors. In addition to the first cohort of 650 to 750 subjects, a separate validation cohort of approximately 130 different subjects was used. To predict cytomegalovirus infection status, the study combined high-throughput TCR immunosequencing, statistical association of individual TCRs with disease status, and machine learning.

The donors belonged to the validation cohort of about 120 subjects, which was separate from the roughly 700-subject first cohort. The CDR3, cysteine through phenylalanine, is 13 amino acids long. The read is trimmed to its CDR3 DNA, 39 bases read in frame from base 1. CDR1 and CDR2 are drawn from the germline V gene: MNHEY, SVGAGI. V is cut by 0 bases and J by 4 bases, and the space between the germline ends is 4 bases. Beyond this particular receptor, the publication reports: In vitro tests confirmed that a few of the cytomegalovirus-associated TCR beta chains recognize cytomegalovirus antigens. A later analysis had no HLA typing for the validation cohort, so co-occurrence there was scored across all 130 or so repertoires. Cytomegalovirus status was reported to be diagnosed by the classifier with high specificity and sensitivity in both the original and validation cohorts. A later analysis found that TCRs clustered in the first cohort also tended to co-occur in the roughly 120 validation repertoires, with just under 95% of cluster scores above 0. The authors suggested that the approach could potentially be generalized to other disease states and immunological phenotypes. In the study, about 150 TCR beta chains were listed as associated with cytomegalovirus. While some public TCRs were present in many individuals, most TCR sequences turned up only very rarely across donors.

This TCR derives from a woman younger than 45 in good health and CMV-seropositive. The sample comprised PBMCs. The chain is encoded by TRBV6-5 joined to TRBJ1-5; the D gene remains uncertain. For the CDR3, the sequence is CASSYSRNQPQHF. The bases read TGTGCCAGCAGTTACTCGCGGAATCAGCCCCAGCATTTT.